One and the same sample provided the 23 T cell receptor beta chains below, sequenced in a study of blood T cell repertoires in COVID-19. Sequenced by immunoSEQ multiplex PCR; TCRdb stores in-frame clones only, minus some. Of 85,000 to 95,000 clones in the sample, approximately 85% were seen once. The sequenced material came from peripheral blood. Receptors were obtained from a human donor in a cohort sampled during active COVID-19.

The rearrangement links TRBV29-1 to TRBJ2-7, with D tentatively TRBD1 (6 bases). The CDR3 totals 11 residues. From germline, CDR1 is SQVTM and CDR2 ANQGSEA. Between the trimmed V and J ends, which lost 6 bases and 4 bases, there was a span of 10 bases. The CDR3 DNA reads TGCAGCGTCCGGGACACTTACGAGCAGTACTTC. Translating gives CSVRDTYEQYF.

There are a few counts of this clone. V is TRBV19 and J is TRBJ2-2; D is ambiguous. CDR3 size: 12 residues. The germline V and J ends were trimmed by 6 bases and 3 bases, with 5 bases remaining between them. Germline V lookup: CDR1 LNHDA, CDR2 SQIVND (reference sequence). The CDR3 region is CASSVYTGELFF. The CDR3 nucleotides are TGTGCCAGTAGCGTGTACACCGGGGAGCTGTTTTTT.

This clone was counted only a few times. The chain couples TRBV10-3 to TRBJ2-5; 8 bases line up with TRBD1. The V gene end was trimmed by 6 bases and the J gene end by 2 bases; junction bases not matched to a gene: 5. From germline, CDR1 is ENHRY and CDR2 SYGVKD. The CDR3 is 14 residues long. This CDR3 is CAIRAGQGQETQYF. In nucleotides, the CDR3 is TGTGCCATCAGGGCCGGACAGGGACAAGAGACCCAGTACTTC.

This chain connects TRBV28 to TRBJ2-7; TRBD2 agrees at 10 bases. V trimming: 4 bases; J trimming: 9 bases; junction bases outside the gene matches: 15. From germline, CDR1 is MDHEN and CDR2 SYDVKM. The CDR3 totals 16 residues. DNA for the CDR3: TGTGCCAGCAGTTCCGTGGGGGCTAGCGGGAGTGGCACGCAGTACTTC. Amino acids: CASSSVGASGSGTQYF.

For the CDR3, the DNA is TGCGCCAGCAGCCAAGACCCCGAGACAGTCTATAATTCACCCCTCCACTTT. Protein: CASSQDPETVYNSPLHF. The chain is built from TRBV4-1 and TRBJ1-6; a possible D gene is TRBD1 (5 bases). This CDR3 is 17 amino acids long. CDR1 MGHRA and CDR2 YSYEKL come from the germline V gene. The V and J ends lost 0 bases and 3 bases respectively, with 12 bases between them.

The V call is TRBV3-1 (or the pseudogene TRBV3-2), the J call TRBJ2-3; D may be TRBD2 (5 bases). Per the germline V gene, CDR1 is LGHDT and CDR2 is YNNKEL (reference sequence). V lost 0 bases and J 10 bases, leaving 11 bases between the germline ends. This CDR3 region has 13 residues. In DNA form, the CDR3 reads TGTGCCAGCAGCCAAGATGGAGGCGGGTCGCAGTATTTT. It yields the protein CASSQDGGGSQYF.

The genes are TRBV10-3 and TRBJ1-1, with unresolved D. V shed 4 bases and J shed 0 bases, with 15 bases lying between them. CDR1 is ENHRY and CDR2 is SYGVKD in the germline V gene. This CDR3 is built from 16 residues. The CDR3 here is CAISATDPSLNTEAFF. The CDR3 DNA reads TGTGCCATCAGTGCCACAGATCCCTCCTTGAACACTGAAGCTTTCTTT.

This sequence joins TRBV2 and TRBJ2-5; 8 nucleotides align to TRBD1. The CDR3 contains 16 residues. Looked up from germline, CDR1 is SNHLY and CDR2 is FYNNEI. After removal of 1 base from V and 1 base from J, the junction contained 5 bases not matched to a gene. Here the CDR3 DNA reads TGTGCCAGCAGTGAAGGCCGGACAGGGCTCCAAGAGACCCAGTACTTC. Its translation: CASSEGRTGLQETQYF.

This clone has only one observation. CDR3 bases: TGCGCCAGCAGCCATTCTATAGCGGGGGGGCCGGGGGAGCAGTACTTC. Its protein is CASSHSIAGGPGEQYF. This chain joins TRBV4-3 and TRBJ2-7; 11 nucleotides match TRBD2. The CDR3 runs to 16 residues. Trimming removed 3 bases from V and 7 bases from J; junction bases left unmatched: 11. Germline-derived CDR1 and CDR2 are LGHNA and YSLEER.

This clone was counted between two and nine times. The CDR3 is CARSPGQGVLLHYEQYF. The CDR3 DNA follows: TGTGCCAGAAGCCCCGGACAGGGCGTTCTTCTCCATTACGAGCAGTACTTC. This chain connects TRBV5-3 to TRBJ2-7; TRBD1 agrees at 8 bases. TRBV5-3 belongs to the ORF category, with a function that is uncertain. The CDR3 runs to 17 residues. The V gene end was trimmed by 4 bases and the J gene end by 4 bases; junction bases not matched to a gene: 16.

This clone has just a few counts. The chain links TRBV7-2 to TRBJ2-1; 11 positions agree with TRBD2. CDR1 is SGHTA and CDR2 is FQGNSA in the germline V gene. The CDR3 runs 16 residues. Losses at the gene ends were 5 bases for V and 5 bases for J; bases not matched to a gene: 8. The CDR3 reads CASSPAGTSGNNEQFF. CDR3 DNA: TGTGCCAGCAGCCCGGCCGGGACTAGCGGAAACAATGAGCAGTTCTTC. Full variable domain (rest looked up from reference TRBV7-2 and TRBJ2-1): GAGVSQSPSNKVTEKGKDVELRCDPISGHTALYWYRQSLGQGLEFLIYFQGNSAPDKSGLPSDRFSAERTGGSVSTLTIQRTQQEDSAVYLCASSPAGTSGNNEQFFGPGTRLTVL.

DNA of the CDR3: TGTGCCAGCAGCGCAGACCTAGCCGCCAAAAACATTCAGTACTTC. This translates into CASSADLAAKNIQYF. The V call is TRBV9, the J call TRBJ2-4; a weak D match, TRBD2 (5 bases). V was trimmed by 3 bases and J by 1 base, leaving 11 bases between them. Germline CDR1 is SGDLS and CDR2 is YYNGEE. This CDR3 spans 15 amino acids.

This chain links TRBV4-2 with TRBJ2-1; TRBD2 aligns across 12 bases. This CDR3 is 18 amino acids long. J was trimmed by 7 bases and V by 2 bases; bases with no gene match: 12. Germline lookup yields CDR1 LGHNA and CDR2 YNFKEQ. DNA for the CDR3: TGTGCCAGCAGCCAATGGACTAGCGGGATCAAAGTTGGAAATGAGCAGTTCTTC. Translated: CASSQWTSGIKVGNEQFF.

The V gene is TRBV5-1, the J gene TRBJ2-2; D might be TRBD2 (5 bases). The CDR3 loop spans 15 amino acids. The V end lost 1 base, the J end lost 3 bases, and 10 bases lay between the germline ends. CDR1 is SGHRS, CDR2 YFSETQ, per germline. The CDR3 sequence: CASSLRTWDTGELFF. CDR3 nucleotides: TGCGCCAGCAGCTTGCGGACTTGGGACACCGGGGAGCTGTTTTTT.

CDR3 DNA sequence: TGTGCCAGCAGTTTACAAGGAGGTGAAAAACTGTTTTTT. Its protein product is CASSLQGGEKLFF. The genes are TRBV12-3 or TRBV12-4 and TRBJ1-4; D is unresolved. This CDR3 has 13 residues. Trimming shortened V by 2 bases and J by 7 bases, and 8 bases separated the two germline ends.

The rearrangement joins TRBV6-5 to TRBJ1-6, with D possibly matching TRBD1 (6 bases). The length of the CDR3 is 12 residues. Germline V gene lookup returns CDR1 MNHEY and CDR2 SVGAGI. V shed 5 bases and J shed 9 bases, with 8 bases lying between them. The CDR3 loop reads CASSHRVSPLHF. The CDR3 DNA sequence: TGTGCCAGCAGTCACAGGGTTTCACCCCTCCACTTT.

A remark on this clone: Other DNA sequences in the same sample also yield this CDR3. This sequence joins TRBV9 and TRBJ1-3; D remains unclear. The V end was cut by 4 bases, the J end by 3 bases, with 8 bases between. Germline loops: CDR1 SGDLS, CDR2 YYNGEE. The CDR3 sequence is 13 residues long. In nucleotides, the CDR3 is TGTGCCAGCAGCCGGGGAGATGGAAACACCATATATTTT. Its translation: CASSRGDGNTIYF.

The gene calls are TRBV15 and TRBJ2-2; 8 positions agree with TRBD1. Trimming took 5 bases from V and 7 from J; bases not matched to a gene: 9. CDR1 is LNHNV and CDR2 is YYDKDF in the germline V gene (reference sequence). The CDR3 is 15 residues long. The CDR3 here is CATSPRTGNFGELFF. The CDR3 DNA reads TGTGCCACCAGCCCCAGGACAGGGAATTTCGGGGAGCTGTTTTTT. Together with reference TRBV15 and TRBJ2-2, the CDR3 gives the full variable domain: DAMVIQNPRYQVTQFGKPVTLSCSQTLNHNVMYWYQQKSSQAPKLLFHYYDKDFNNEADTPDNFQSRRPNTSFCFLDIRSPGLGDTAMYLCATSPRTGNFGELFFGEGSRLTVL.

This clone was seen only once. In nucleotides, the CDR3 is TGTGCCAGCAGTCCCCAAGGGGTCATTCAGTACTTC. Its translation: CASSPQGVIQYF. V gene TRBV25-1 combines with J gene TRBJ2-4; a weak D match, TRBD1 (5 bases). The CDR3 consists of 12 residues. Between the trimmed V and J ends, which lost 5 bases and 9 bases, there was a span of 11 bases. Germline V CDR1 and CDR2: MGHDK, SYGVNS.

The rearrangement links TRBV5-1 to TRBJ2-3; 8 nucleotides line up with TRBD1. The CDR3 length is 15 residues. Losses at the gene ends were 4 bases for V and 1 base for J; bases not matched to a gene: 5. Germline CDR1 reads SGHRS; CDR2 reads YFSETQ. In nucleotides, the CDR3 is TGCGCCAGCAGCGCAGGGGGCGAGGGCACAGATACGCAGTATTTT. Translated, it gives CASSAGGEGTDTQYF.

CDR3: CASGRVFMNTEAFF. Written as DNA, the CDR3 is TGTGCCAGCGGCCGTGTTTTCATGAACACTGAAGCTTTCTTT. V usage is TRBV5-5 and J usage is TRBJ1-1; D remains unclear. From germline, CDR1 is SGHKS and CDR2 YYEKEE (reference sequence). V was shortened by 7 bases and J by 0 bases, with 13 bases between the two germline ends. The CDR3 spans 14 residues.

This chain uses TRBV19 with TRBJ2-7, with TRBD1 matching over 7 bases. V shed 1 base and J 1 base; nucleotides not matched to a gene: 7. The CDR3 loop spans 16 amino acids. CDR1 and CDR2 from the germline V gene are LNHDA and SQIVND (reference sequence). This CDR3 reads CASSIGGGQSSYEQYF. CDR3 DNA: TGTGCCAGTAGTATAGGAGGGGGACAGTCATCCTACGAGCAGTACTTC. Filled out from reference TRBV19 and TRBJ2-7, the complete variable domain reads DGGITQSPKYLFRKEGQNVTLSCEQNLNHDAMYWYRQDPGQGLRLIYYSQIVNDFQKGDIAEGYSVSREKKESFPLTVTSAQKNPTAFYLCASSIGGGQSSYEQYFGPGTRLTVT.

The J gene is TRBJ1-2, the V gene TRBV6-5; tentatively, D is TRBD1 (5 bases). The germline V and J ends were trimmed by 5 bases and 3 bases, with 16 bases remaining between them. The CDR3 totals 15 residues. Germline assignment: CDR1 MNHEY and CDR2 SVGAGI. This CDR3 is CASSHSGTPDYGYTF. CDR3 DNA sequence: TGTGCCAGCAGTCATTCCGGGACTCCAGACTATGGCTACACCTTC.